The 20 T cell receptor beta chains presented below share a single source sample, sequenced in a study of T cells after yellow fever vaccination (dated by TCRdb to between 2018 and 2020). The treatment or condition label of this sample denotes: live attenuated yellow fever vaccine strain. Receptor libraries were prepared by 5' RACE. The sequencing machine was an Illumina HiSeq 2500. In TCRdb, the public reads were trimmed at Q25 with fastp and aligned with MiXCR, with productive beta chains retained. CDR3 protein duplicates are merged, each entry listing the most common genes and DNA. For this sample the table gives approximately 180,000 distinct CDR3 sequences, of which approximately 6.2% were detected only once. Together, the top ten hold less than 3.5% of the sample. The sample consisted of CD4+ T cells sorted from PBMCs, taken on the day of the first yellow fever vaccination. These receptors came from a man between 18 and 35 years old who received the YFV17D yellow fever vaccine.

This clonotype was seen a few times. The CDR3: CSVGRSTDTQYF. DNA for the CDR3: TGCAGTGTCGGACGGAGCACAGATACGCAGTATTTT. This sequence joins TRBV20-1 and TRBJ2-3; unclear D gene. Germline lookup yields CDR1 DFQATT and CDR2 SNEGSKA (reference sequence). The length of the CDR3 is 12 residues. Trimming took off 7 bases at V and 0 bases at J, with 8 bases between the two ends.

This clonotype showed up just a few times. The V call is TRBV29-1, the J call TRBJ2-1; 9 bases line up with TRBD2. Trimming took 6 bases from V and 4 from J; bases not matched to a gene: 4. This CDR3 has 13 residues. The V gene's germline CDR1 is SQVTM and CDR2 ANQGSEA. The CDR3 sequence: CSVPGLAYNEQFF. CDR3 sequence (DNA): TGCAGCGTGCCGGGACTAGCATACAATGAGCAGTTCTTC.

This chain connects TRBV5-1 to TRBJ1-2; D remains ambiguous. This CDR3 contains 15 residues. V lost 4 bases, J lost 1 base, and 14 bases lay in between. Per the germline V gene, CDR1 is SGHRS and CDR2 is YFSETQ. CDR3 sequence: CASSLGSTVNYGYTF. CDR3 in DNA: TGCGCCAGCAGCCTGGGGTCCACCGTTAACTATGGCTACACCTTC.

V is TRBV7-9 and J is TRBJ1-6; no firm D call. Trimming removed 3 bases from V and 2 bases from J, with 11 bases in between. Germline V gives CDR1 SEHNR, CDR2 FQNEAQ (reference sequence). The CDR3 is 16 residues long. CDR3 sequence (DNA): TGTGCCAGCAGCTTCGACCCGCGGACCTATAATTCACCCCTCCACTTT. It yields the protein CASSFDPRTYNSPLHF.

This clonotype was detected many times. This chain uses TRBV12-3 or TRBV12-4 with TRBJ2-1, with a tentative D call TRBD2 (7 bases). The CDR3 runs 15 residues. Trimming removed 7 bases from V and 10 bases from J, with 23 bases in between. CDR3 coding DNA: TGTGCCAGCACCCGTTGGGGCGGGGGCCCACTAGAGCAGTTCTTC. This translates into CASTRWGGGPLEQFF.

J is TRBJ1-5 and V is TRBV6-2 or TRBV6-3; a weak D match, TRBD1 (5 bases). The CDR3 loop spans 12 amino acids. Germline V CDR1 and CDR2: MNHEY, SVGEGT. V shed 5 bases and J shed 7 bases, with 9 bases lying between them. The CDR3 spells CASSQGYQPQHF. The CDR3 nucleotides are TGTGCCAGCAGTCAGGGCTACCAGCCCCAGCATTTT.

This clonotype was picked up a small number of times. J is TRBJ2-3 and V is TRBV18; perhaps TRBD2 as D (6 bases). CDR1 is KGHSH, CDR2 LQKENI, per germline. Trimming pared 7 bases from V and 2 bases from J, leaving 13 bases between. This CDR3 is 14 amino acids long. For the CDR3, the DNA is TGTGCCAGCTTACTTCCGGGAGCCACAGATACGCAGTATTTT. Translation gives CASLLPGATDTQYF.

The chain joins TRBV28 to TRBJ2-3; 7 positions agree with TRBD1. The germline V gene has CDR1 MDHEN and CDR2 SYDVKM. The CDR3 runs to 14 residues. After removal of 5 bases from V and 5 bases from J, the junction contained 7 bases not matched to a gene. The CDR3 nucleotides read TGTGCCAGCAGTATCGGACAGGACCTAGATACGCAGTATTTT. Translated, it gives CASSIGQDLDTQYF.

V is TRBV6-5 and J is TRBJ2-1; 13 positions match TRBD2. The ends lost 5 bases at V and 15 bases at J; junction bases unmatched: 7. The CDR3 runs to 13 residues. Per the germline V gene, CDR1 is MNHEY and CDR2 is SVGAGI. As DNA, the CDR3 is TGTGCCAGCAGTATGACTAGCGGGGGGTCGGGGTTCTTC. Protein sequence: CASSMTSGGSGFF.

In regard to this clonotype: At one end, the junction sequence differs from germline, possibly due to a read error. This chain links TRBV3-1 with TRBJ2-3, with TRBD2 matching 9 bases. Germline V gives CDR1 LGHDT, CDR2 YNNKEL (reference sequence). The CDR3 has 15 residues. The CDR3 here is CATSLAGGPGDTQYF. CDR3 bases: TGTGCCACCAGCCTGGCGGGGGGGCCTGGAGATACGCAGTATTTT.

The table lists this clonotype with a few counts. The rearrangement uses TRBV11-3 and TRBJ2-3; 8 bases map to TRBD1. The V gene's germline CDR1 is SGHNT and CDR2 YENEEA. The trim removed 2 bases at V and 2 bases at J, leaving 0 bases unmatched. CDR3 length: 14 amino acids. The CDR3: CASSLQGATDTQYF. Here the CDR3 DNA reads TGTGCCAGCAGCTTACAGGGGGCCACAGATACGCAGTATTTT.

This clonotype has more than one count but fewer than ten. The chain couples TRBV20-1 to TRBJ2-1, with 10 bases matching TRBD2. Germline values: CDR1 DFQATT, CDR2 SNEGSKA (reference sequence). This CDR3 region has 16 residues. Trimming cost V 1 base and J 6 bases; bases outside gene matches: 9. The chain's CDR3 is CSARAAAGGPSNEQFF. DNA for the CDR3: TGCAGTGCTAGAGCCGCAGCGGGGGGGCCGAGCAATGAGCAGTTCTTC.

This clonotype was picked up many times. The chain joins TRBV10-3 to TRBJ1-1; the match to TRBD1 covers 7 bases. Germline V gene lookup returns CDR1 ENHRY and CDR2 SYGVKD. J lost 5 bases, V lost 6 bases, and 9 bases had no gene match. This CDR3 has 14 residues. DNA of the CDR3: TGTGCCATCAGCGAGGGACAGCGTCCTACTGAAGCTTTCTTT. This translates into CAISEGQRPTEAFF.

This clonotype occurred many times. The V call is TRBV20-1, the J call TRBJ2-5; D is undetermined. Germline CDR1 reads DFQATT; CDR2 reads SNEGSKA (reference sequence). V shed 2 bases and J shed 4 bases, with 5 bases lying between them. CDR3 size: 11 residues. Here the CDR3 DNA reads TGCAGTGCTAGATTATTAGAGACCCAGTACTTC. Translating it yields CSARLLETQYF.

The chain carries TRBV19 and TRBJ2-1; D tentatively fits TRBD1 or TRBD2 (5 bases each). CDR1 is LNHDA, CDR2 SQIVND, per germline (reference sequence). The CDR3 consists of 11 residues. With 7 bases removed from V and 9 bases from J, the gap between germline ends came to 10 bases. Written as DNA, the CDR3 is TGTGCCAGTACCGATGGGGGTGAGCAGTTCTTC. As protein: CASTDGGEQFF.

This clonotype occurred many times. V and J are TRBV7-3 and TRBJ2-3, with D possibly being TRBD2 (6 bases). Germline CDR1 is SGHTA and CDR2 is FQGTGA. Trimming stripped 5 bases from V and 11 bases from J, with 14 bases between. The CDR3 is 12 residues long. CDR3 protein: CASSNAGRRQYF. The CDR3 DNA reads TGTGCCAGCAGCAACGCGGGACGACGGCAGTATTTT.

In this sample, this clonotype turned up a few times. This chain connects TRBV12-3 or TRBV12-4 to TRBJ1-2; D may be TRBD1 (5 bases). Trimming took 4 bases from V and 8 from J, leaving 11 bases between them. CDR3 length: 12 residues. CDR3 amino acids: CASSSHQGGYTF. As DNA, the CDR3 is TGTGCCAGCAGTTCGCATCAGGGCGGCTACACCTTC.

This clonotype was detected ten times or more. The chain joins TRBV3-1 to TRBJ2-1; no definite D call. Germline V lookup: CDR1 LGHDT, CDR2 YNNKEL (reference sequence). The CDR3 totals 15 residues. Trimming stripped 2 bases from V and 0 bases from J, with 8 bases between. CDR3 bases: TGTGCCAGCAGCCAAAGTCGGAGCTCCTACAATGAGCAGTTCTTC. Translation gives CASSQSRSSYNEQFF.

This clonotype was recorded a few times. The chain joins TRBV5-1 to TRBJ2-4, with D perhaps given as TRBD1 or TRBD2 (5 bases each). This CDR3 region has 14 residues. Per the germline V gene, CDR1 is SGHRS and CDR2 is YFSETQ. The germline V and J ends were trimmed by 3 bases and 3 bases, with 10 bases remaining between them. In DNA, the CDR3 is TGCGCCAGCAGCTCTGGGGACGTCAAAAACATTCAGTACTTC. Protein: CASSSGDVKNIQYF. Combining the CDR3 with reference TRBV5-1 and TRBJ2-4 gives the whole variable domain KAGVTQTPRYLIKTRGQQVTLSCSPISGHRSVSWYQQTPGQGLQFLFEYFSETQRNKGNFPGRFSGRQFSNSRSEMNVSTLELGDSALYLCASSSGDVKNIQYFGAGTRLSVL.

This clonotype was counted at least ten times. This rearrangement joins TRBV2 to TRBJ2-5, with 8 bases lining up with TRBD1. This CDR3 is built from 14 residues. Losses at the gene ends were 6 bases for V and 4 bases for J; bases not matched to a gene: 7. Per the germline V gene, CDR1 is SNHLY and CDR2 is FYNNEI. CDR3 DNA sequence: TGTGCCAGCAGATGGACAGGGAGGTCAGAGACCCAGTACTTC. It codes for CASRWTGRSETQYF.